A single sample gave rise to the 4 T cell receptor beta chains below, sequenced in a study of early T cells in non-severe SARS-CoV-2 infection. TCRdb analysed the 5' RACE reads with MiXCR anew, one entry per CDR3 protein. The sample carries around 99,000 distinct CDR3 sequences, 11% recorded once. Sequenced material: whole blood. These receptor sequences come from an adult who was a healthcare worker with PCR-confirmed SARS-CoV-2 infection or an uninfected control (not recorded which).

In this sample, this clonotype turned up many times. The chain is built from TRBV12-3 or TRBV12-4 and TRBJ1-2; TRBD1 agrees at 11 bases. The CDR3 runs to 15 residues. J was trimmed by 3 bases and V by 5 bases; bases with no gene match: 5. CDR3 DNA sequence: TGTGCCAGCAGTAACCGGGACAGGGGGTACTATGGCTACACCTTC. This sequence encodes CASSNRDRGYYGYTF.

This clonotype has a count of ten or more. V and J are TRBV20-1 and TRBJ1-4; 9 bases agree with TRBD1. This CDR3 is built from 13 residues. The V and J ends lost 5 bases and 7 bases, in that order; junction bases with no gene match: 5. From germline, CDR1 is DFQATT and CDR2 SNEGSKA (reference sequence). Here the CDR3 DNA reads TGCAGTGCTCCGGGGACAGGGAGTGAAAAACTGTTTTTT. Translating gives CSAPGTGSEKLFF.

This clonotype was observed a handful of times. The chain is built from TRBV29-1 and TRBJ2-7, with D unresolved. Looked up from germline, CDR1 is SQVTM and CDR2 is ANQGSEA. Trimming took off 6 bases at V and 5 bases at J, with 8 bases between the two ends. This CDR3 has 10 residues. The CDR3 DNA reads TGCAGCGTGTCCGATGACGAGCAGTACTTC. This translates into CSVSDDEQYF.

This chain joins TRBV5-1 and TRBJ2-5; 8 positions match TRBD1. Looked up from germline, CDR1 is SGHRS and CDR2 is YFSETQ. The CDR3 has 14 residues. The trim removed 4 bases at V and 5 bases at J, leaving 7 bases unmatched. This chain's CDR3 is CASSIGQGRETQYF. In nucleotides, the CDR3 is TGCGCCAGCAGCATTGGACAGGGTCGGGAGACCCAGTACTTC.